Detailed here is one T cell receptor (beta chain). Study processing details: Amplification of reference gene primers was used by the study to estimate nucleated cell counts. The data were produced by immunoSEQ multiplex PCR, yet TCRdb's version contains in-frame clones alone and is incomplete. V, J and clone size are those of that table, while D and trimming were read from the DNA. The data show about 65,000 clones, around 93% seen once. The data are from a study of blood T cell repertoires in COVID-19. Looking at the study overall: PBMCs, B-cell-depleted T cells, or T cells were the source of the cDNA or gDNA that made up the material.

Germline assignment: CDR1 MNHNY and CDR2 SVGAGI (reference sequence). The length of the CDR3 is 16 residues. The J segment lost 1 base and the V segment lost 0 bases, leaving 4 bases of the junction unmatched. J is TRBJ1-2 and V is TRBV6-6; 8 bases are a match to TRBD1. The specimen was peripheral blood. The receptor's source is a man between 65 and 85 years old with active COVID-19. The CDR3 DNA reads TGTGCCAGCAGTTACTCGGGGGGACAGGATAACTATGGCTACACCTTC. It specifies CASSYSGGQDNYGYTF.